This T cell receptor (beta chain) was recorded in a study of vaccination effects on CD4 cells after COVID-19. The study's findings and limits: Cross-reaction with common cold coronaviruses was seen in only 1 of 255 vaccine-induced clones from healthy vaccinees.

Expansion of antigen-specific CD4+ T cells with viral peptide pools was carried out by the ViraFEST assay before sequencing. Following 10 days of culture, CD4+ T cells were isolated. All study participants received two doses of BNT162b2 or mRNA-1273 vaccine. The repertoire was sequenced with immunoSEQ multiplex PCR; TCRdb's copy has only in-frame clones and lacks some. Here the sample spans about 50,000 clones, 65% to 75% being singletons. V was cut by 8 bases and J by 4 bases, with 9 bases left in between. Germline assignment: CDR1 MNHNY and CDR2 SVGAGI (reference sequence). This CDR3 region has 12 residues. In the case of this clone: Antigen specificity is unknown.

The material sequenced was CD4+ T cells from PBMCs cultured with HCoV-OC43 spike peptides, taken after COVID-19 vaccination. The subset was: HCoV-OC43 spike overlapping peptide pool stimulation. The sequence came from a human donor who received a COVID-19 vaccine. The V call is TRBV6-6, the J call TRBJ2-1; a weak D match, TRBD1 (6 bases). In DNA form, the CDR3 reads TGTGCCAGCGCAGGGGTTTACAATGAGCAGTTCTTC. Translation: CASAGVYNEQFF.